The next 26 T cell receptor beta chains were all read from a single sample in a study of T cells after yellow fever vaccination. Each CDR3 protein is one row after TCRdb ran MiXCR on the 5' RACE reads. This table has 400,000 or so distinct CDR3 sequences, 6% to 8% appearing once. This sample comprised PBMCs, obtained 5 days after the yellow fever booster vaccination. These receptors came from a man aged 25 to 40 who received the YFV17D yellow fever vaccine.

This clonotype was observed many times. The chain employs TRBV12-3 or TRBV12-4 and TRBJ2-7; possibly TRBD1 for D (5 bases). The V gene lost 4 bases and the J gene lost 4 bases, with 5 bases spanning the gap. The CDR3 is 11 residues long. In DNA, the CDR3 is TGTGCCAGCAGTTCAGGGTACGAGCAGTACTTC. Translation gives CASSSGYEQYF.

This clonotype occurred a few times. The chain has TRBV7-2 and TRBJ2-1; D might be TRBD1 (6 bases). Per germline, CDR1 SGHTA and CDR2 FQGNSA. V dropped 4 bases and J dropped 8 bases, with 15 bases sitting between them. The CDR3 totals 14 residues. CDR3 residues: CASSSTRTGHEQFF. CDR3 in DNA: TGTGCCAGCAGCTCCACCCGCACAGGGCATGAGCAGTTCTTC.

In this sample, this clonotype turned up many times. J is TRBJ2-2 and V is TRBV27; 10 positions agree with TRBD1. Germline V lookup: CDR1 MNHEY, CDR2 SMNVEV (reference sequence). J lost 7 bases, V lost 4 bases, and 6 bases had no gene match. CDR3 length equals 15 residues. The CDR3 reads CASSYDRGLIGELFF. DNA of the CDR3: TGTGCCAGCAGTTATGACAGGGGGCTGATCGGGGAGCTGTTTTTT.

In its sample, this clonotype was seen many times. V and J are TRBV5-8 and TRBJ2-3; 12 bases align to TRBD2. CDR1 and CDR2 (germline): SGHTS, YDEGEE. Trimming took 4 bases from V and 6 from J; bases not matched to a gene: 9. The CDR3 is 16 amino acids. As DNA, the CDR3 is TGTGCCAGCAGCCGAGGACTAGCGGGATTTAAGGATACGCAGTATTTT. It encodes CASSRGLAGFKDTQYF.

This clonotype was recorded at least ten times. This chain joins TRBV20-1 and TRBJ2-3; TRBD2 matches 8 bases. The CDR3 is 14 residues long. Germline V gene data show CDR1 as DFQATT and CDR2 as SNEGSKA (reference sequence). The V segment lost 6 bases and the J segment 0 bases; nucleotides outside the gene matches: 5. The CDR3 sequence is CSAKAGVSTDTQYF. CDR3 nucleotides: TGCAGTGCCAAAGCGGGAGTTAGCACAGATACGCAGTATTTT.

There are many counts of this clonotype. The rearrangement links TRBV6-1 to TRBJ2-7, with D perhaps TRBD2 (6 bases). Trimming took 6 bases from V and 4 from J, leaving 16 bases between them. The CDR3 length is 14 residues. Germline CDR1 and CDR2: MNHNS and SASEGT. DNA of the CDR3: TGTGCCAGCAGGCTTTACCCCGGGGGATACGAGCAGTACTTC. Encoded protein: CASRLYPGGYEQYF.

The chain employs TRBV27 and TRBJ1-2; 8 bases are a match to TRBD1. The trim removed 4 bases at V and 8 bases at J, leaving 12 bases unmatched. CDR1 and CDR2 from the germline V gene are MNHEY and SMNVEV (reference sequence). The CDR3 is 15 amino acids. CDR3 protein: CASSSRLDRVEGYTF. CDR3 sequence (DNA): TGTGCCAGCAGTTCGCGCCTGGACAGGGTAGAGGGCTACACCTTC.

The chain has TRBV27 and TRBJ1-1; D gene uncertain. The V gene's germline CDR1 is MNHEY and CDR2 SMNVEV (reference sequence). Trimming removed 6 bases at V and 0 bases at J, with 17 bases between. This CDR3 comprises 16 residues. CDR3 residues: CASRPYFRTMNTEAFF. The CDR3 bases are TGTGCCAGCAGGCCATATTTTAGGACGATGAACACTGAAGCTTTCTTT.

In this sample, this clonotype turned up many times. This sequence joins TRBV5-1 and TRBJ2-7, with unresolved D. In germline, CDR1 is SGHRS, CDR2 YFSETQ. V was cut by 4 bases and J by 10 bases, with 18 bases left in between. The CDR3 covers 13 residues. CDR3 sequence: CASSEAGRRRQYF. CDR3 DNA: TGCGCCAGCAGCGAGGCCGGGCGACGCCGCCAGTACTTC.

The table lists this clonotype with a few counts. The chain combines TRBV5-8 with TRBJ2-3; tentative D call: TRBD2 (6 bases). The V end was cut by 2 bases, the J end by 4 bases, with 11 bases between. Germline CDR1 SGHTS, CDR2 YDEGEE. This CDR3 is 14 amino acids long. The CDR3 is CASSFGGSPDTQYF. The CDR3 bases are TGTGCCAGCAGCTTTGGAGGGTCTCCAGATACGCAGTATTTT.

This sequence joins TRBV29-1 and TRBJ2-7, with 7 bases that match TRBD2. V gave up 7 bases and J gave up 2 bases; unmatched junction bases: 2. The V gene's germline CDR1 is SQVTM and CDR2 ANQGSEA. CDR3 length: 11 residues. DNA for the CDR3: TGCAGCGGGGGGGGGGCCTACGAGCAGTACTTC. Protein: CSGGGAYEQYF.

This clonotype was found a few times. V gene TRBV6-5 combines with J gene TRBJ1-1; 7 bases are a match to TRBD1. Trimming removed 5 bases from V and 6 bases from J; junction bases left unmatched: 3. This CDR3 has 12 residues. The germline gives CDR1 MNHEY, CDR2 SVGAGI. CDR3 coding DNA: TGTGCCAGCAGTAGACAGGGCGCTGAAGCTTTCTTT. This encodes CASSRQGAEAFF.

This chain uses TRBV27 with TRBJ2-7; possibly TRBD2 for D (5 bases). CDR1 is MNHEY and CDR2 is SMNVEV in the germline V gene (reference sequence). The CDR3 is 14 residues long. The V end was cut by 5 bases, the J end by 6 bases, with 17 bases between. The DNA for the CDR3 is TGTGCCAGCAGTCTCGGAAGCGGAGGAGGCGAGCAGTACTTC. Amino acid sequence: CASSLGSGGGEQYF.

This clonotype was detected once. The rearrangement links TRBV11-2 to TRBJ2-6; a possible D gene is TRBD2 (5 bases). There are 16 residues in the CDR3. The V gene's germline CDR1 is SGHAT and CDR2 FQNNGV. V dropped 5 bases and J dropped 2 bases, with 13 bases sitting between them. CDR3 residues: CASSPNPGAGANVLTF. CDR3 nucleotide sequence: TGTGCCAGCAGCCCCAACCCCGGGGCTGGGGCCAACGTCCTGACTTTC. The variable domain in full, with the rest retrieved from reference TRBV11-2 and TRBJ2-6, is EAGVAQSPRYKIIEKRQSVAFWCNPISGHATLYWYQQILGQGPKLLIQFQNNGVVDDSQLPKDRFSAERLKGVDSTLKIQPAKLEDSAVYLCASSPNPGAGANVLTFGAGSRLTVL.

This clonotype has more than one count but fewer than ten. The rearrangement uses TRBV4-3 and TRBJ2-1; no firm D call. V was pared by 2 bases and J by 1 base, with 12 bases between. The germline V gene has CDR1 LGHNA and CDR2 YSLEER. The CDR3 loop spans 16 amino acids. The CDR3 region has the DNA TGCGCCAGCAGCCAAATTTTGAGAGGTTCCTACAATGAGCAGTTCTTC. It yields the protein CASSQILRGSYNEQFF.

This clonotype was counted between two and nine times. The rearrangement uses TRBV28 and TRBJ1-2; D uncertain. V was cut by 6 bases and J by 5 bases, with 13 bases left in between. The germline V gene has CDR1 MDHEN and CDR2 SYDVKM. The CDR3 covers 13 residues. The DNA for the CDR3 is TGTGCCAGCAGCAGCGGACGGTTATATGGCTACACCTTC. It yields the protein CASSSGRLYGYTF.

V is TRBV13 and J is TRBJ2-3; D could derive from TRBD1 or TRBD2 (6 bases each). V lost 5 bases and J 6 bases, leaving 15 bases between the germline ends. Germline lookup yields CDR1 PRHDT and CDR2 FYEKMQ (reference sequence). The CDR3 is made up of 14 amino acids. CDR3 sequence (DNA): TGTGCCAGCAGCAATAGGGGGAGCGGGGATACGCAGTATTTT. It yields the protein CASSNRGSGDTQYF.

The V gene is TRBV12-3 or TRBV12-4, the J gene TRBJ2-7, with D perhaps TRBD2 (6 bases). V gave up 5 bases and J gave up 0 bases, with 14 bases separating them. The CDR3 runs to 15 residues. This CDR3 reads CASSPSGGVSYEQYF. The CDR3 DNA reads TGTGCCAGCAGTCCCAGCGGAGGGGTCTCCTACGAGCAGTACTTC.

The sample holds many counts of this clonotype. This sequence joins TRBV7-6 and TRBJ2-3, with 9 bases lining up with TRBD2. Unmatched junction bases numbered 8, after V lost 2 bases and J lost 5 bases. The CDR3 is 16 residues long. Germline CDR1 SGHVS, CDR2 FNYEAQ. The CDR3 bases are TGTGCCAGCAGCTTATGGGGAGCGGGAGGAATAGATACGCAGTATTTT. It translates to CASSLWGAGGIDTQYF. Full variable domain (rest looked up from reference TRBV7-6 and TRBJ2-3): GAGVSQSPRYKVTKRGQDVALRCDPISGHVSLYWYRQALGQGPEFLTYFNYEAQQDKSGLPNDRFSAERPEGSISTLTIQRTEQRDSAMYRCASSLWGAGGIDTQYFGPGTRLTVL.

This clonotype was counted between two and nine times. Its ends do not fully match the called genes, so a read error is possible. This chain links TRBV7-2 with TRBJ2-7; D tentatively fits TRBD1 or TRBD2 (5 bases each). The CDR3 spans 12 residues. In germline, CDR1 is SGHTA, CDR2 FQGNSA. This chain's CDR3 is CASSLEGRDQDF. DNA for the CDR3: TGTGCCAGCAGCTTAGAGGGAAGGGACCAGGACTTC.

The rearrangement joins TRBV6-1 to TRBJ2-2, with TRBD2 identical over 9 bases. V dropped 6 bases and J dropped 3; count of bases not matched to a gene: 5. The CDR3 totals 15 residues. Germline assignment: CDR1 MNHNS and CDR2 SASEGT. CDR3 sequence (DNA): TGTGCCAGCAGCGTGACTAGCGGCTACACCGGGGAGCTGTTTTTT. Translated: CASSVTSGYTGELFF.

Many counts were recorded for this clonotype. The rearrangement uses TRBV15 and TRBJ2-7; 8 nucleotides match TRBD1. Looked up from germline, CDR1 is LNHNV and CDR2 is YYDKDF (reference sequence). The CDR3 totals 15 residues. V was clipped by 1 base and J by 0 bases; unmatched bases: 2. Here the CDR3 reads CATSRGDRSSYEQYF. CDR3 sequence (DNA): TGTGCCACCAGCAGAGGGGACAGGTCCTCCTACGAGCAGTACTTC.

This clonotype was picked up a small number of times. The chain joins TRBV7-8 to TRBJ2-1; D is ambiguous. Germline CDR1 is SGHVS and CDR2 is FQNEAQ. V lost 0 bases and J lost 6, with 9 bases in between. The CDR3 runs to 14 residues. CDR3 bases: TGTGCCAGCAGCTTAGCGACACTCCGCAATGAGCAGTTCTTC. It encodes CASSLATLRNEQFF.

The chain uses TRBV20-1 and TRBJ2-3; maybe TRBD2 (6 bases). The germline V gene has CDR1 DFQATT and CDR2 SNEGSKA (reference sequence). V lost 3 bases, J lost 3 bases, and 10 bases lay in between. The CDR3 loop spans 13 amino acids. The CDR3 DNA is TGCAGTGCTAGCGGGAGTCTAACAGATACGCAGTATTTT. Its translation: CSASGSLTDTQYF.

This clonotype has ten or more counts. The V gene is TRBV5-1, the J gene TRBJ2-1; D remains unclear. Germline CDR1 and CDR2: SGHRS and YFSETQ. The CDR3 has 15 residues. V gave up 0 bases and J gave up 4 bases, with 11 bases separating them. The CDR3 sequence is CASSLGSAPYNEQFF. Here the CDR3 DNA reads TGCGCCAGCAGCTTGGGCTCCGCCCCTTACAATGAGCAGTTCTTC.

This clonotype was detected a few times. The chain has TRBV7-8 and TRBJ2-2; D may be TRBD2 (5 bases). The germline V and J ends were trimmed by 5 bases and 5 bases, with 12 bases remaining between them. This CDR3 spans 14 amino acids. Germline V gene data show CDR1 as SGHVS and CDR2 as FQNEAQ. The CDR3 DNA sequence: TGTGCCAGCAGCCTCCCCCGGGGTACCGGGGAGCTGTTTTTT. Translating gives CASSLPRGTGELFF.